The 32 T cell receptor beta chains given below trace back to one sample, sequenced in a study of T cell responses to AZD1222 COVID-19 vaccine. Using immunoSEQ multiplex PCR, the repertoire was profiled, and TCRdb retains in-frame clones only, with some absent. The data contain roughly 110,000 clones, just over 90% of them seen just once; the ten biggest clones take up approximately 5.6%. The material was peripheral blood, obtained 28 days after the second AZD1222 dose. Receptors were obtained from an adult who received the AZD1222 COVID-19 vaccine.

This sequence joins TRBV5-5 and TRBJ1-4, with D uncertain. Germline-derived CDR1 and CDR2 are SGHKS and YYEKEE (reference sequence). The CDR3 sequence is 12 residues long. Trimming pared 3 bases from V and 8 bases from J, leaving 8 bases between. CDR3 DNA sequence: TGTGCCAGCAGCTCGGACCGGGAAAAACTGTTTTTT. Protein: CASSSDREKLFF. Using reference TRBV5-5 and TRBJ1-4 for the parts outside the CDR3, the full variable domain is DAGVTQSPTHLIKTRGQQVTLRCSPISGHKSVSWYQQVLGQGPQFIFQYYEKEERGRGNFPDRFSARQFPNYSSELNVNALLLGDSALYLCASSSDREKLFFGSGTQLSVL.

The chain couples TRBV21-1 to TRBJ2-2. TRBV21-1 is noted as a pseudogene. The CDR3 extends over 15 amino acids. The CDR3 bases are TGTGCCAGCAGCAAAAATCTCGTCTGGACCGGGGAGCTGTTTTTT. The encoded protein is CASSKNLVWTGELFF.

The chain carries TRBV12-3 or TRBV12-4 and TRBJ1-2; D is ambiguous. V lost 9 bases to trimming and J lost 0 bases, with 11 bases between them. The CDR3 totals 13 residues. The CDR3 nucleotides are TGTGCCAGTGCGCCAAGTGCTAACTATGGCTACACCTTC. Residues: CASAPSANYGYTF.

V usage is TRBV7-2 and J usage is TRBJ1-5; D is perhaps TRBD1 (6 bases). The CDR3 extends over 15 amino acids. V dropped 8 bases and J dropped 0 bases, with 14 bases sitting between them. The germline CDR1 and CDR2 sequences are SGHTA and FQGNSA. This CDR3 is CASSLKTGSNQPQHF. The CDR3 coding sequence is TGTGCCAGCTCGTTAAAGACAGGTAGCAATCAGCCCCAGCATTTT. The entire variable domain, with the rest obtained from reference TRBV7-2 and TRBJ1-5, is as follows: GAGVSQSPSNKVTEKGKDVELRCDPISGHTALYWYRQSLGQGLEFLIYFQGNSAPDKSGLPSDRFSAERTGGSVSTLTIQRTQQEDSAVYLCASSLKTGSNQPQHFGDGTRLSIL.

The chain combines TRBV5-1 with TRBJ2-7; 9 nucleotides agree with TRBD1. CDR1 and CDR2 (germline): SGHRS, YFSETQ. Trimming removed 0 bases from V and 4 bases from J; junction bases left unmatched: 2. This CDR3 has 14 residues. DNA of the CDR3: TGCGCCAGCAGCTTGGAACAGGGGGCGTACGAGCAGTACTTC. This codes for CASSLEQGAYEQYF. The full variable domain, completed using reference TRBV5-1 and TRBJ2-7, is KAGVTQTPRYLIKTRGQQVTLSCSPISGHRSVSWYQQTPGQGLQFLFEYFSETQRNKGNFPGRFSGRQFSNSRSEMNVSTLELGDSALYLCASSLEQGAYEQYFGPGTRLTVT.

A single count supports this clone. V and J are TRBV10-3 and TRBJ2-3; weak D call: TRBD2 (5 bases). The CDR3 extends over 14 amino acids. Trimming shortened V by 8 bases and J by 1 base, and 13 bases separated the two germline ends. Germline CDR1 is ENHRY and CDR2 is SYGVKD. CDR3 bases: TGTGCCATCGGAGAGGGTCTAGGCACAGATACGCAGTATTTT. This encodes CAIGEGLGTDTQYF.

The chain has TRBV6-5 and TRBJ1-6, with 9 bases identical to TRBD1. The CDR3 runs to 15 residues. The junction had 5 bases not matched to a gene; V was cut back by 4 bases and J by 7 bases. The germline gives CDR1 MNHEY, CDR2 SVGAGI. The CDR3 sequence is CASSSPGQGNSPLHF. In DNA form, the CDR3 reads TGTGCCAGCAGTTCACCGGGACAGGGAAATTCACCCCTCCACTTT.

V is TRBV18 and J is TRBJ2-7; TRBD1 might be the D (6 bases). CDR1 KGHSH and CDR2 LQKENI come from the germline V gene. V was clipped by 5 bases and J by 2 bases, with 10 bases between them. CDR3 length equals 13 residues. DNA of the CDR3: TGTGCCAGCTCATCGGGACAACCCTACGAGCAGTACTTC. Translating gives CASSSGQPYEQYF.

V and J are TRBV19 and TRBJ2-3; D unclear. The germline V gene encodes CDR1 LNHDA and CDR2 SQIVND (reference sequence). V lost 3 bases to trimming and J lost 2 bases, with 15 bases between them. The CDR3 is 16 amino acids. For the CDR3, the DNA is TGTGCCAGTAGTATGGCCTTGGGATACCTCACAGATACGCAGTATTTT. Translation: CASSMALGYLTDTQYF.

V usage is TRBV18 and J usage is TRBJ2-1; 10 bases align to TRBD2. J was trimmed by 7 bases and V by 2 bases; bases with no gene match: 11. This CDR3 region has 17 residues. Germline V gene sequence: CDR1 KGHSH, CDR2 LQKENI. CDR3 DNA sequence: TGTGCCAGCTCACCATGGGAAGCGGGAGGGCCCTCGAATGAGCAGTTCTTC. Translating gives CASSPWEAGGPSNEQFF.

The J gene is TRBJ1-5, the V gene TRBV24-1; 9 bases map to TRBD1. The CDR3 loop spans 17 amino acids. Germline CDR1 and CDR2: KGHDR and SFDVKD. V gave up 2 bases and J gave up 5 bases; unmatched junction bases: 9. The CDR3 region has the DNA TGTGCCACCAGTGATTCTATGGACAGGGGAAAGGATCAGCCCCAGCATTTT. Protein sequence: CATSDSMDRGKDQPQHF.

The gene calls are TRBV24-1 and TRBJ1-2, with D unresolved. V lost 3 bases and J 1 base, leaving 8 bases between the germline ends. The CDR3 length is 14 residues. From germline, CDR1 is KGHDR and CDR2 SFDVKD. The CDR3 here is CATSDARSNYGYTF. The CDR3 nucleotides are TGTGCCACCAGTGATGCCAGGAGTAACTATGGCTACACCTTC.

This clone was found once. This chain connects TRBV5-6 to TRBJ1-6; D gene uncertain. Trimming left V 4 bases short and J 10 bases short, with 12 bases between. The germline V gene encodes CDR1 SGHDT and CDR2 YYEEEE. CDR3 length: 13 amino acids. The CDR3 loop reads CASSLGPPSPLHF. The CDR3 DNA follows: TGTGCCAGCAGCCTAGGGCCACCCTCACCCCTCCACTTT.

This clone has a single count. This chain links TRBV30 with TRBJ2-3, with D possibly being TRBD1 (6 bases). Per germline, CDR1 GTSNPN and CDR2 SVGIG (reference sequence). This CDR3 region has 16 residues. The germline V and J ends were trimmed by 3 bases and 2 bases, with 18 bases remaining between them. Here the CDR3 reads CAWRRQTGLTTDTQYF. The CDR3 DNA follows: TGTGCCTGGAGACGACAGACAGGTCTGACCACAGATACGCAGTATTTT.

This rearrangement joins TRBV6-5 to TRBJ1-2; TRBD1 matches at 8 bases. Germline assignment: CDR1 MNHEY and CDR2 SVGAGI. The CDR3 spans 14 residues. V shed 0 bases and J 5 bases; nucleotides not matched to a gene: 2. The CDR3 protein is CASSYSRQGYGYTF. In DNA form, the CDR3 reads TGTGCCAGCAGTTACTCAAGACAGGGGTATGGCTACACCTTC.

The chain is built from TRBV28 and TRBJ1-2; 8 bases match TRBD1. The CDR3 is 17 residues long. CDR1 MDHEN and CDR2 SYDVKM come from the germline V gene. J lost 0 bases, V lost 6 bases, and 12 bases had no gene match. Here the CDR3 reads CASRQGDSPAANYGYTF. The CDR3 nucleotides read TGTGCCAGCAGACAGGGGGACAGCCCCGCAGCTAACTATGGCTACACCTTC.

The rearrangement joins TRBV14 to TRBJ2-7; no definite D call. Germline assignment: CDR1 SGHDN and CDR2 FVKESK. The CDR3 sequence is 13 residues long. Trimming took off 3 bases at V and 4 bases at J, with 10 bases between the two ends. Written as DNA, the CDR3 is TGTGCCAGCAGCCAGGGTAGACGTTACGAGCAGTACTTC. Its protein is CASSQGRRYEQYF.

The V and J genes are TRBV7-9 and TRBJ1-4; D is perhaps TRBD1 (5 bases). Per the germline V gene, CDR1 is SEHNR and CDR2 is FQNEAQ (reference sequence). V was pared by 6 bases and J by 7 bases, with 15 bases between. The CDR3 has 14 amino acids. The CDR3: CASSFDRGGEKLFF. For the CDR3, the DNA is TGTGCCAGCAGTTTTGACAGAGGTGGTGAAAAACTGTTTTTT. The complete variable domain, with remaining parts taken from reference TRBV7-9 and TRBJ1-4, reads DTGVSQNPRHKITKRGQNVTFRCDPISEHNRLYWYRQTLGQGPEFLTYFQNEAQLEKSRLLSDRFSAERPKGSFSTLEIQRTEQGDSAMYLCASSFDRGGEKLFFGSGTQLSVL.

The chain is built from TRBV6-4 and TRBJ1-6; D ambiguous. The CDR3 extends over 13 amino acids. Germline V gene lookup returns CDR1 MRHNA and CDR2 SNTAGT. Trimming removed 0 bases at V and 8 bases at J, with 5 bases between. CDR3 nucleotide sequence: TGTGCCAGCAGTGACTCAGAGCATTCACCCCTCCACTTT. This codes for CASSDSEHSPLHF.

The chain uses TRBV7-9 and TRBJ2-2; D unresolved. CDR3 length: 15 amino acids. CDR1 SEHNR and CDR2 FQNEAQ come from the germline V gene (reference sequence). V lost 5 bases and J lost 1, with 11 bases in between. In DNA form, the CDR3 reads TGTGCCAGCAGCCTCGCGCAAGTGAACACCGGGGAGCTGTTTTTT. Its translation is CASSLAQVNTGELFF.

The chain couples TRBV9 to TRBJ1-1; perhaps TRBD1 as D (6 bases). Germline values: CDR1 SGDLS, CDR2 YYNGEE. Trimming shortened V by 0 bases and J by 0 bases, and 9 bases separated the two germline ends. The CDR3 covers 15 residues. The CDR3 is CASSVVTGLNTEAFF. CDR3 in DNA: TGTGCCAGCAGCGTAGTTACAGGGTTGAACACTGAAGCTTTCTTT.

This sequence joins TRBV25-1 and TRBJ1-1; D not resolved. Trimming pared 4 bases from V and 0 bases from J, leaving 0 bases between. The CDR3 is made up of 11 amino acids. Germline CDR1 and CDR2: MGHDK and SYGVNS. The CDR3 here is CASSVNTEAFF. In DNA, the CDR3 is TGTGCCAGCAGTGTGAACACTGAAGCTTTCTTT.

The V gene is TRBV18, the J gene TRBJ2-5; 7 bases map to TRBD2. The length of the CDR3 is 17 residues. From germline, CDR1 is KGHSH and CDR2 LQKENI. V lost 0 bases to trimming and J lost 5 bases; unmatched junction nucleotides: 12. CDR3 residues: CASSPPTVLAKGETQYF. The CDR3, as DNA: TGTGCCAGCTCACCACCGACAGTACTAGCGAAGGGGGAGACCCAGTACTTC. Full variable domain (remainder filled in from reference TRBV18 and TRBJ2-5): NAGVMQNPRHLVRRRGQEARLRCSPMKGHSHVYWYRQLPEEGLKFMVYLQKENIIDESGMPKERFSAEFPKEGPSILRIQQVVRGDSAAYFCASSPPTVLAKGETQYFGPGTRLLVL.

The chain joins TRBV4-1 to TRBJ1-1; D ambiguous. V was pared by 1 base and J by 5 bases, with 14 bases between. CDR1 and CDR2 (germline): MGHRA, YSYEKL. The CDR3 has 15 amino acids. This CDR3 is CASSQAEADWTEAFF. The CDR3 DNA sequence: TGCGCCAGCAGCCAAGCGGAAGCGGATTGGACTGAAGCTTTCTTT.

For the CDR3, the DNA is TGCGCCAGCAGCTTGGCGGGACAGGGATTGAATTCACCCCTCCACTTT. It translates to CASSLAGQGLNSPLHF. The rearrangement uses TRBV5-1 and TRBJ1-6; 9 bases line up with TRBD1. This CDR3 region has 16 residues. Germline loops: CDR1 SGHRS, CDR2 YFSETQ. V gave up 0 bases and J gave up 7 bases; unmatched junction bases: 5.

The chain links TRBV3-1 (or the pseudogene TRBV3-2) to TRBJ2-7; 9 bases align to TRBD2. Germline trimming cut 1 base from V and 2 bases from J; bases unmatched to any gene: 3. The CDR3 runs 15 residues. Germline V CDR1 and CDR2: LGHDT, YNNKEL (reference sequence). The DNA of the CDR3 is TGTGCCAGCAGCCAAGGCACTAGCGGGCCCTACGAGCAGTACTTC. Translating it yields CASSQGTSGPYEQYF.

This clone was recorded once. The V gene is TRBV27, the J gene TRBJ2-1, with TRBD1 as a possible D gene (6 bases). Germline V CDR1 and CDR2: MNHEY, SMNVEV (reference sequence). With 5 bases removed from V and 7 bases from J, the gap between germline ends came to 18 bases. The CDR3 is 15 amino acids. The CDR3 DNA reads as TGTGCCAGCAGTGTTACAGGGCGGTTGGGGAATGAGCAGTTCTTC. Its translation is CASSVTGRLGNEQFF.

CDR3 residues: CASPLWVMNTEAFF. CDR3 DNA: TGTGCCAGCCCCCTCTGGGTAATGAACACTGAAGCTTTCTTT. The chain is built from TRBV18 and TRBJ1-1; D uncertain. CDR1 is KGHSH, CDR2 LQKENI, per germline. This CDR3 is 14 amino acids long. V lost 8 bases to trimming and J lost 0 bases, with 13 bases between them.

The V and J genes are TRBV5-1 and TRBJ2-3; D is perhaps TRBD1 or TRBD2 (5 bases each). The CDR3 loop spans 16 amino acids. Germline lookup yields CDR1 SGHRS and CDR2 YFSETQ. The germline V and J ends were trimmed by 3 bases and 1 base, with 15 bases remaining between them. Here the CDR3 reads CASSSRGGRGTDTQYF. CDR3 nucleotide sequence: TGCGCCAGCAGCTCCCGGGGCGGTAGGGGCACAGATACGCAGTATTTT. Full variable domain (remainder filled in from reference TRBV5-1 and TRBJ2-3): KAGVTQTPRYLIKTRGQQVTLSCSPISGHRSVSWYQQTPGQGLQFLFEYFSETQRNKGNFPGRFSGRQFSNSRSEMNVSTLELGDSALYLCASSSRGGRGTDTQYFGPGTRLTVL.

This clone has a handful of counts. The V call is TRBV9, the J call TRBJ1-5; D not certain. The V and J ends lost 0 bases and 1 base respectively, with 8 bases between them. CDR1 is SGDLS, CDR2 YYNGEE, per germline. The CDR3 totals 15 residues. The CDR3 loop is CASSVGYGSNQPQHF. CDR3 nucleotides: TGTGCCAGCAGCGTAGGATATGGGAGCAATCAGCCCCAGCATTTT.

This clone has just a few counts. The chain combines TRBV4-3 with TRBJ2-1; unclear D gene. The ends were cut back, 0 bases at V and 7 bases at J, with 7 bases in the middle. Per germline, CDR1 LGHNA and CDR2 YSLEER. The CDR3 is 13 amino acids. CDR3 amino acids: CASSQEIENEQFF. The CDR3 DNA sequence: TGCGCCAGCAGCCAAGAAATAGAAAATGAGCAGTTCTTC.

This clone was counted only a few times. This chain connects TRBV18 to TRBJ1-2; TRBD1 is a possible D gene (5 bases). The CDR3 covers 16 residues. CDR1 and CDR2 from the germline V gene are KGHSH and LQKENI. Trimming left V 4 bases short and J 0 bases short, with 15 bases between. CDR3 in amino acids: CASSLRQPESNYGYTF. The CDR3 region has the DNA TGTGCCAGCTCACTTCGACAGCCCGAATCTAACTATGGCTACACCTTC.